A selection of T cell receptor beta chains follows, all from one sample in a study of Graves' ophthalmopathy and Graves' hyperthyroidism. TCRdb ran MiXCR on the multiplex PCR reads and lists one entry per CDR3 protein. Found here are about 210,000 distinct CDR3 sequences, around 30% of them singletons; the top ten hold 9.1%. Source material: peripheral blood. The receptors shown here come from a man in his forties or fifties with Graves' ophthalmopathy. CDR3s include the opening cysteine and the closing phenylalanine or tryptophan. D genes are given only for firm matches. Clone size is stated in some rows and not others, as once, few, many or a class when expanded.

clone size | J gene | V gene | D gene | CDR3 length | CDR3 DNA | CDR3 protein
- | TRBJ1-1 | TRBV6-2/TRBV6-3 | - | 13 | TGTGCTAGCAGTTACGGAGGGGACACTGAAGCTTTCTTT | CASSYGGDTEAFF
- | TRBJ1-2 | TRBV12-3/TRBV12-4 | - | 12 | TGTGCCAGCAGCAGGGAGGACTATGGCTACACCTTC | CASSREDYGYTF
many | TRBJ2-5 | TRBV28 | TRBD2 | 15 | TGTGCCAGCAGTAGCGGGAGGGCCTCTTTCGAGACCCAGTACTTC | CASSSGRASFETQYF
many | TRBJ2-4 | TRBV7-8 | - | 15 | TGTGCCAGCAGCTTAAGGGCAGGGGTCGGCGACATTCAGTACTTC | CASSLRAGVGDIQYF
few | TRBJ2-5 | TRBV18 | - | 13 | TGTGCCAGCTCACGAGACCGTAGTGAGACCCAGTACTTC | CASSRDRSETQYF
many | TRBJ1-1 | TRBV6-1 | TRBD1 | 13 | TGTGCCAGCAGCGACAGGGTAGACACTGAAGCTTTCTTT | CASSDRVDTEAFF
- | TRBJ2-5 | TRBV9 | - | 15 | TGTGCCAGCAGCCCTTTCCTCAGGGAAAAAGAGACCCAGTACTTC | CASSPFLREKETQYF
- | TRBJ2-7 | TRBV3-1 | - | 16 | TGTGCCAGCAGCCATAGTAAGACTAGATCCTGGGGAGAGCAGTACTTC | CASSHSKTRSWGEQYF
many | TRBJ2-7 | TRBV4-1 | - | 16 | TGCGCCAGCAGCCAAGAAGAAGTGGCAGAGACCTACGAGCAGTACTTC | CASSQEEVAETYEQYF
many | TRBJ1-5 | TRBV19 | TRBD1 | 15 | TGTGCCAGTAGTATTTCAGGGGGGAGCAATCAGCCCCAGCATTTT | CASSISGGSNQPQHF
many | TRBJ1-5 | TRBV12-3/TRBV12-4 | - | 17 | TGTGCCAGCAGTTCTTCCCCAAGAGCGGCGGGTAATCAGCCCCAGCATTTT | CASSSSPRAAGNQPQHF
many | TRBJ1-5 | TRBV11-1 | TRBD1 | 17 | TGTGCCAGCAGCTTAGCCGGGGGACAGGGGCCAAATCAGCCCCAGCATTTT | CASSLAGGQGPNQPQHF
many | TRBJ2-7 | TRBV6-2/TRBV6-3 | - | 15 | TGTGCCAGCAAGCGTTTACAGGGCTTTACCTACGAGCAGTACTTC | CASKRLQGFTYEQYF
- | TRBJ2-7 | TRBV12-3/TRBV12-4 | TRBD2 | 16 | TGTGCCAGCAGCCAAGCGGGTAGCGGGAGAGCCCACGAGCAGTACTTC | CASSQAGSGRAHEQYF
once | TRBJ2-7 | TRBV6-2/TRBV6-3 | TRBD2 | 12 | TGTGCCAGCAGTCCGCGGGGGTTTGAGCAGTACTTC | CASSPRGFEQYF
many | TRBJ1-2 | TRBV19 | - | 13 | TGTGCCAGTACCCCTCAAGGAAGCTATGGCTACACCTTC | CASTPQGSYGYTF
many | TRBJ1-2 | TRBV7-9 | - | 13 | TGTGCCAGCAGTCCTGGGACTCGGAATGCCTACACCTTC | CASSPGTRNAYTF
many | TRBJ1-1 | TRBV7-2 | TRBD1 | 15 | TGTGCCAGCAGCCTTGCACAGGGGGCGCGAGGTGAAGCTTTCTTT | CASSLAQGARGEAFF
many | TRBJ2-2 | TRBV7-8 | TRBD1 | 16 | TGTGCCAGCAGCTTATCGGGACAGGGAACCACCGGGGAGCTGTTTTTT | CASSLSGQGTTGELFF
many | TRBJ1-1 | TRBV12-3/TRBV12-4 | - | 15 | TGTGCCAGCACCCCATCTATACAGGGCCGCACTGAAGCTTTCTTT | CASTPSIQGRTEAFF
many | TRBJ2-6 | TRBV7-9 | - | 16 | TGTGCCAGCAGCCCCACAGGGACTTCTGGGGCCAACGTCCTGACTTTC | CASSPTGTSGANVLTF
many | TRBJ2-5 | TRBV12-3/TRBV12-4 | - | 14 | TGTGCCAGCAGTTTAGACGGGGGCGGCGAGACCCAGTACTTC | CASSLDGGGETQYF
- | TRBJ2-7 | TRBV12-3/TRBV12-4 | - | 14 | TGTGCCAGCAAAAATTCTGTCTCAACCTACGAGCAGTACTTC | CASKNSVSTYEQYF
few | TRBJ1-6 | TRBV19 | - | 13 | TGTGCCAGTACCCAAACTGAAGGATCACCCCTCCACTTT | CASTQTEGSPLHF
- | TRBJ2-5 | TRBV20-1 | TRBD2 | 15 | TGCAGTGCTAGAGCACTAGCGGGACGGGAGGGGACCCAGTACTTC | CSARALAGREGTQYF